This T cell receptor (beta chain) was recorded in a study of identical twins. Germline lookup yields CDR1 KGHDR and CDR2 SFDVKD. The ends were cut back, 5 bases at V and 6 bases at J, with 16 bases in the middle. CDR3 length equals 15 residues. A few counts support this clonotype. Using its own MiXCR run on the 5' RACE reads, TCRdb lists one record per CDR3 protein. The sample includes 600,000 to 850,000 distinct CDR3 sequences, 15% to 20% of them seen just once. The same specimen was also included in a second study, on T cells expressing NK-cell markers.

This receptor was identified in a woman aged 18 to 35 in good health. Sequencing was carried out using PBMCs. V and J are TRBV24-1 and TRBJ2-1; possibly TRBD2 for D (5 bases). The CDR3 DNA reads TGTGCCACCAGTGGAACCAGCGGATCGATCAATGAGCAGTTCTTC. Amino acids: CATSGTSGSINEQFF.